The present TCR beta chain was sequenced within a study of T cell repertoires in cytomegalovirus infection. Study-level information: It can be stated that public TCR beta signatures indicated CMV infection as well as a matching HLA type. General observations from the study: The cumulative frequency of public TCR beta families distinguished individuals who carried CMV together with the relevant HLA. There were HLA-C-restricted CMV-specific TCR beta clonotypes dominating the ex vivo response.

This clonotype was picked up a small number of times. Its antigen is undetermined. V lost 5 bases, J lost 3 bases, and 22 bases lay in between. The V gene's germline CDR1 is MDHEN and CDR2 SYDVKM. The CDR3 contains 17 residues. TCRdb re-called the reads with MiXCR, one entry per CDR3 protein. The sample carries some 920,000 distinct CDR3 sequences, more than 25% recorded once. This chain uses TRBV28 with TRBJ1-1; TRBD1 is a possible D gene (6 bases). Sequences were derived from cultured CD8+ T cells from PBMCs, sampled from culture after CMV antigen stimulation. The receptor was derived from a human donor in good health (CMV status not recorded). Some clones in this sample may be carry-over from other donors' samples. For the CDR3, the DNA is TGTGCCAGCAGTACCGATGGGGGCATTTGGGCGTACACTGAAGCTTTCTTT. Its translation is CASSTDGGIWAYTEAFF.